One and the same sample provided the 8 T cell receptor beta chains below, sequenced in a study of Ad26.COV2.S vaccination and SARS-CoV-2 variants. Treatment specified: roughly 19 received Ad26.COV2.S at low or high dose, single or two shots; about 5 received placebo; per-sample allocation not given. Day 63 after the first injection of vaccine or placebo was the sampling time. Some clones are missing from TCRdb's copy, which holds only in-frame ones; the method was immunoSEQ multiplex PCR. This table has roughly 700,000 clones, more than 70% appearing once. The sequencing here drew on peripheral blood, taken in a trial of Ad26.COV2.S vaccine versus placebo. These TCRs come from a person aged 18-65 years who received the Ad26.COV2.S COVID-19 vaccine or a placebo.

The chain is built from TRBV4-2 and TRBJ1-2; D gene unclear. The CDR3 contains 15 residues. Trimming removed 0 bases at V and 8 bases at J, with 16 bases between. The V gene's germline CDR1 is LGHNA and CDR2 YNFKEQ. CDR3 nucleotide sequence: TGTGCCAGCAGCCAAGAAACGGCTAACCTTATGGGCTACACCTTC. As protein: CASSQETANLMGYTF.

The chain links TRBV10-2 to TRBJ2-1; 11 positions agree with TRBD2. The length of the CDR3 is 16 residues. Germline-derived CDR1 and CDR2 are WSHSY and SAAADI. Trimming at V came to 4 bases and at J to 3 bases, leaving 5 bases not matched to a gene. The CDR3 loop reads CASSGPTSGSYNEQFF. The DNA of the CDR3 is TGCGCCAGCAGTGGCCCAACTAGCGGGAGCTACAATGAGCAGTTCTTC.

The chain joins TRBV5-1 to TRBJ2-2, with TRBD1 as a possible D gene (6 bases). V lost 0 bases to trimming and J lost 6 bases, with 12 bases between them. The CDR3 covers 15 residues. CDR1 is SGHRS, CDR2 YFSETQ, per germline. The CDR3 nucleotides read TGCGCCAGCAGCTTGGGCACAGGGCGATCCGGGGAGCTGTTTTTT. The encoded protein is CASSLGTGRSGELFF.

A few counts support this clone. V gene TRBV7-9 combines with J gene TRBJ1-1, with 8 bases that match TRBD1. V was clipped by 5 bases and J by 4 bases; unmatched bases: 6. The CDR3 spans 14 residues. Per germline, CDR1 SEHNR and CDR2 FQNEAQ (reference sequence). The CDR3 DNA follows: TGTGCCAGCAGCCCCGGGACAGGCGGCACTGAAGCTTTCTTT. It specifies CASSPGTGGTEAFF. The full variable domain, with the rest looked up from reference TRBV7-9 and TRBJ1-1, is DTGVSQNPRHKITKRGQNVTFRCDPISEHNRLYWYRQTLGQGPEFLTYFQNEAQLEKSRLLSDRFSAERPKGSFSTLEIQRTEQGDSAMYLCASSPGTGGTEAFFGQGTRLTVV.

The V and J genes are TRBV6-6 and TRBJ2-1; 14 bases align to TRBD2. The CDR3 is made up of 17 amino acids. Looked up from germline, CDR1 is MNHNY and CDR2 is SVGAGI (reference sequence). J was trimmed by 7 bases and V by 5 bases; bases with no gene match: 10. CDR3 DNA sequence: TGTGCCAGCAGTCAGACTAGCGGGAGGGCCTTCGGTAATGAGCAGTTCTTC. Amino acids: CASSQTSGRAFGNEQFF.

The chain couples TRBV7-9 to TRBJ2-1, with D possibly TRBD1 on 6 matching bases. CDR3 length: 15 residues. Germline V gene sequence: CDR1 SEHNR, CDR2 FQNEAQ (reference sequence). Trimming took off 1 base at V and 2 bases at J, with 9 bases between the two ends. The CDR3 DNA follows: TGTGCCAGCAGCTTAGGGGGGCTTGCCTACAATGAGCAGTTCTTC. Its protein product is CASSLGGLAYNEQFF.

The chain employs TRBV5-1 and TRBJ2-1, with TRBD2 matching over 14 bases. This CDR3 comprises 14 residues. The V segment lost 6 bases and the J segment 7 bases; nucleotides outside the gene matches: 3. Germline V CDR1 and CDR2: SGHRS, YFSETQ. CDR3 sequence: CASIGTSGSNEQFF. CDR3 in DNA: TGCGCCAGCATCGGGACTAGCGGGAGTAATGAGCAGTTCTTC.

The rearrangement joins TRBV11-2 to TRBJ2-7, with 10 bases fitting TRBD2. Germline CDR1 reads SGHAT; CDR2 reads FQNNGV. With 0 bases clipped from V and 2 bases from J, the junction kept 1 base outside the gene matches. The CDR3 has 15 amino acids. CDR3 sequence (DNA): TGTGCCAGCAGCTTAGAAGCGGGAGGGGCCTACGAGCAGTACTTC. Its protein is CASSLEAGGAYEQYF.